This paragraph reports one TCR beta chain. The antigen is undetermined. This CDR3 is 12 amino acids long. The germline V gene has CDR1 ENHRY and CDR2 SYGVKD. V gave up 5 bases and J gave up 5 bases, with 10 bases separating them. This entry comes from a study of graft-versus-host responses after intestinal transplantation. Study in general: Each patient got anti-thymocyte globulin induction, then tacrolimus and steroids for roughly 3 years.

Sequencing used immunoSEQ multiplex PCR; TCRdb keeps in-frame clones, though not all of them. Here the sample spans 98,000 or so clones, roughly 87% being singletons. This specimen was unstimulated CD4+ T cells sorted from spleen or lymph node cells, taken before intestinal transplant. The receptor's source is a human donor who received an intestinal transplant. The chain combines TRBV10-3 with TRBJ2-7; D perhaps matches TRBD1 (6 bases). The CDR3 DNA sequence: TGTGCCATCAGTTGGGCAGGGGACGAGCAGTACTTC. Translating gives CAISWAGDEQYF.